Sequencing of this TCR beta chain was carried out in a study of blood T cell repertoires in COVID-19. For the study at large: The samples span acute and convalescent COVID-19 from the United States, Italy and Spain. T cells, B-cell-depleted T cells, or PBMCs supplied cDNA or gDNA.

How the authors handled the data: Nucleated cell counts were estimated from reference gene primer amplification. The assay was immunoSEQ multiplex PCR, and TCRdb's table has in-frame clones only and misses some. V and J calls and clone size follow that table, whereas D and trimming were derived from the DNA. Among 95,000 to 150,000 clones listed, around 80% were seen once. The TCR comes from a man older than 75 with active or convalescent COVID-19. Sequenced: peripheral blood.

CDR3 bases: TGTGCCACCAGCAGAGATACAACTAATGAAAAACTGTTTTTT. As protein: CATSRDTTNEKLFF. The rearrangement links TRBV15 to TRBJ1-4; D not resolved. Deletions cut 0 bases from V and 0 bases from J, with 2 bases between. The CDR3 runs 14 residues. Germline V lookup: CDR1 LNHNV, CDR2 YYDKDF (reference sequence).